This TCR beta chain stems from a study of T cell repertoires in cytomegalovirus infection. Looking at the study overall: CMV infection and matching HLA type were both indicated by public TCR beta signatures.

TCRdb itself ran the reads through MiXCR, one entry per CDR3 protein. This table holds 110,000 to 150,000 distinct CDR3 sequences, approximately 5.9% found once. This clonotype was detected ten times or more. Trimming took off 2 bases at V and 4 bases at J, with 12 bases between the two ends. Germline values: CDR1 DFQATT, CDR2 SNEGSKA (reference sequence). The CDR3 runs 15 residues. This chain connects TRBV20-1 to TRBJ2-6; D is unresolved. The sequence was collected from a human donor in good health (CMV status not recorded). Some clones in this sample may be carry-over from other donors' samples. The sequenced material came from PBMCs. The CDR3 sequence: CSARTFTSGANVLTF. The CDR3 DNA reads TGCAGTGCTAGAACGTTTACTTCCGGGGCCAACGTCCTGACTTTC.